What follows are 5 T cell receptor beta chains derived from one specimen sequenced in a study of T cell responses to AZD1222 COVID-19 vaccine. Clones were sequenced by immunoSEQ multiplex PCR, and TCRdb holds only the in-frame ones, with some missing. The sample shows more than 95,000 clones, roughly 90% of them seen only once. The material was peripheral blood, obtained on day 0 of AZD1222 vaccination. These receptors came from an adult in good health.

The chain carries TRBV28 and TRBJ1-4; weak D call: TRBD1 (5 bases). There are 16 residues in the CDR3. Trimming took off 5 bases at V and 7 bases at J, with 20 bases between the two ends. Germline lookup yields CDR1 MDHEN and CDR2 SYDVKM. In DNA form, the CDR3 reads TGTGCCAGCAGTCCCCCCACGTGGGGCTTCGGTGAAAAACTGTTTTTT. The encoded protein is CASSPPTWGFGEKLFF.

The V call is TRBV6-5, the J call TRBJ2-5; tentative D call: TRBD2 (5 bases). CDR3 length equals 14 residues. CDR1 and CDR2 (germline): MNHEY, SVGAGI. The V end was cut by 4 bases, the J end by 5 bases, with 14 bases between. DNA of the CDR3: TGTGCCAGCAGTTTATATGGTCGGGGTGAGACCCAGTACTTC. Its protein product is CASSLYGRGETQYF.

The chain has TRBV6-5 and TRBJ1-2; D ambiguous. The CDR3 totals 16 residues. The germline gives CDR1 MNHEY, CDR2 SVGAGI. Trimming removed 3 bases from V and 1 base from J, with 15 bases in between. CDR3 in DNA: TGTGCCAGCAGTTATTATGGACGGGAGATTAACTATGGCTACACCTTC. Protein: CASSYYGREINYGYTF.

The chain joins TRBV9 to TRBJ2-2, with a possible D match to TRBD1 (6 bases). The CDR3 is 12 amino acids. Trimming removed 4 bases from V and 8 bases from J, with 9 bases in between. CDR1 SGDLS and CDR2 YYNGEE come from the germline V gene. The CDR3: CASSPDRGELFF. CDR3 sequence (DNA): TGTGCCAGCAGCCCAGACAGGGGGGAGCTGTTTTTT.

The chain carries TRBV3-1 (or the pseudogene TRBV3-2) and TRBJ1-1, with 7 bases identical to TRBD1. J lost 8 bases, V lost 4 bases, and 10 bases had no gene match. The V gene's germline CDR1 is LGHDT and CDR2 YNNKEL (reference sequence). The CDR3 runs 14 residues. In DNA, the CDR3 is TGTGCCAGCAGCCCCAACGGGGGACAGAGGGAAGCTTTCTTT. This codes for CASSPNGGQREAFF.